Presented here are 24 T cell receptor beta chains from one specimen sequenced in a study of regulatory T cells in long-lasting Graves disease. HTBI primers from iRepertoire and Arm-PCR of CDR3 regions yielded the TCR beta libraries. One entry per CDR3 protein results from TCRdb running MiXCR on the multiplex PCR reads. The top ten hold roughly a fifth of the sample, which has approximately 250,000 distinct CDR3 sequences, about 16% seen once. Stated time point: newly diagnosed GD, antithyroid drugs for less than 3 months. Following extraction of RNA from PBMCs, that RNA was used to make the TCR library. Sequenced material: peripheral blood mononuclear cells (PBMCs), taken at new diagnosis, from a patient treated with antithyroid drugs. Every receptor here comes from a female donor with Graves disease.

The J gene is TRBJ2-7, the V gene TRBV29-1, with 11 nucleotides matching TRBD1. Germline values: CDR1 SQVTM, CDR2 ANQGSEA. The V segment lost 7 bases and the J segment 4 bases; nucleotides outside the gene matches: 6. The CDR3 is 13 residues long. CDR3 sequence: CSAAGQGAYEQYF. The CDR3 DNA reads as TGCAGCGCGGCAGGACAGGGGGCTTACGAGCAGTACTTC.

For this clonotype: It is likely a read error: a sequence one base away is far more abundant. V gene TRBV27 combines with J gene TRBJ1-2; no reliable D call. The germline V and J ends were trimmed by 6 bases and 7 bases, with 12 bases remaining between them. The CDR3 length is 12 residues. CDR1 and CDR2 (germline): MNHEY, SMNVEV (reference sequence). DNA of the CDR3: TGTGCCAGCAGGCCGGGATCAACTGGCTACACCTTC. Translated: CASRPGSTGYTF.

Ten or more counts support this clonotype. V is TRBV9 and J is TRBJ2-5; D is uncertain. Germline values: CDR1 SGDLS, CDR2 YYNGEE. The CDR3 runs 16 residues. Trimming shortened V by 1 base and J by 3 bases, and 16 bases separated the two germline ends. Written as DNA, the CDR3 is TGTGCCAGCAGCGTATCCCCGCAAGTTTATGAAGAGACCCAGTACTTC. This gives the protein CASSVSPQVYEETQYF.

This clonotype was recorded at least ten times. V usage is TRBV7-2 and J usage is TRBJ2-7; 11 bases fit TRBD2. V was pared by 4 bases and J by 2 bases, with 4 bases of the junction left unmatched. Germline V CDR1 and CDR2: SGHTA, FQGNSA. This CDR3 spans 15 amino acids. The CDR3 sequence is CASSSGTSGAYEQYF. CDR3 coding DNA: TGTGCCAGCAGCTCCGGGACTAGCGGCGCCTACGAGCAGTACTTC.

In its sample, this clonotype was seen a few times. The chain joins TRBV29-1 to TRBJ1-2; 10 bases align to TRBD1. Germline values: CDR1 SQVTM, CDR2 ANQGSEA. The J segment lost 6 bases and the V segment lost 3 bases, leaving 10 bases of the junction unmatched. The CDR3 is 15 residues long. CDR3 DNA: TGCAGCGTTGAGGAACCTGACAGGGGGCTTGATGGCTACACCTTC. Protein: CSVEEPDRGLDGYTF.

The sample holds many counts of this clonotype. The J gene is TRBJ2-2, the V gene TRBV2; TRBD1 matches 9 bases. J gave up 4 bases and V 6 bases, and 6 bases lay outside the gene matches. In germline, CDR1 is SNHLY, CDR2 FYNNEI. The CDR3 loop spans 15 amino acids. The CDR3 bases are TGTGCCAGCAGGATGACGGGACAGGGCACCGGGGAGCTGTTTTTT. It specifies CASRMTGQGTGELFF.

There are many counts of this clonotype. This chain connects TRBV7-6 to TRBJ1-1; tentative D call: TRBD1 (5 bases). The CDR3 totals 17 residues. The V and J ends lost 5 bases and 0 bases respectively, with 19 bases between them. CDR1 SGHVS and CDR2 FNYEAQ come from the germline V gene. Written as DNA, the CDR3 is TGTGCCAGCAGCCCCTTCAGGGTATCAACTATGAACACTGAAGCTTTCTTT. Translating it yields CASSPFRVSTMNTEAFF.

This clonotype occurred a few times. The CDR3, as DNA: TGTGCCAGCTCATGGGGGACATCGAACACTGAAGCTTTCTTT. This sequence encodes CASSWGTSNTEAFF. The V and J genes are TRBV18 and TRBJ1-1; possible D gene TRBD1, 6 bases. With 5 bases removed from V and 1 base from J, the gap between germline ends came to 11 bases. Germline V gives CDR1 KGHSH, CDR2 LQKENI. The CDR3 has 14 residues.

The table lists this clonotype with many counts. The CDR3 region is CASSLVGGHGYTF. Written as DNA, the CDR3 is TGTGCCAGCAGCTTAGTGGGGGGCCATGGCTACACCTTC. This rearrangement joins TRBV7-8 to TRBJ1-2, with TRBD1 as a possible D gene (6 bases). This CDR3 is 13 amino acids long. Per germline, CDR1 SGHVS and CDR2 FQNEAQ. V was clipped by 1 base and J by 6 bases, with 9 bases between them.

A remark on this clonotype: With a much larger clone just one base away, this may be a read error. The gene calls are TRBV10-3 and TRBJ2-1; D is perhaps TRBD2 (6 bases). Germline V gene data show CDR1 as ENHRY and CDR2 as SYGVKD. The CDR3 is 13 residues long. The CDR3 loop reads CAVRERAYNEQFF. The DNA of the CDR3 is TGTGCCGTCAGGGAGCGGGCCTACAATGAGCAGTTCTTC.

This clonotype was observed many times. The chain is built from TRBV2 and TRBJ1-4; a weak D match, TRBD1 (6 bases). Trimming shortened V by 6 bases and J by 0 bases, and 8 bases separated the two germline ends. Germline loops: CDR1 SNHLY, CDR2 FYNNEI. The CDR3 is 14 residues long. The CDR3: CASRDSTTNEKLFF. CDR3 bases: TGTGCCAGCAGGGACAGTACAACTAATGAAAAACTGTTTTTT.

This clonotype was seen ten or more times. The rearrangement uses TRBV20-1 and TRBJ2-7; 10 bases agree with TRBD2. V lost 1 base to trimming and J lost 3 bases; unmatched junction nucleotides: 0. Germline loops: CDR1 DFQATT, CDR2 SNEGSKA (reference sequence). This CDR3 is 13 amino acids long. The CDR3 bases are TGCAGTGCTAGAGGACTAGCGGGCTACGAGCAGTACTTC. Encoded protein: CSARGLAGYEQYF.

There are many counts of this clonotype. CDR3 amino acids: CSAVVWGDYGYTF. The CDR3 coding sequence is TGCAGTGCTGTTGTCTGGGGGGACTATGGCTACACCTTC. The chain employs TRBV20-1 and TRBJ1-2; TRBD1 is a possible D gene (5 bases). The CDR3 length is 13 residues. Trimming took 5 bases from V and 3 from J, leaving 13 bases between them. In germline, CDR1 is DFQATT, CDR2 SNEGSKA (reference sequence).

This clonotype was seen many times. The chain joins TRBV28 to TRBJ1-1; D unresolved. V was cut by 3 bases and J by 6 bases, with 11 bases left in between. Germline CDR1 is MDHEN and CDR2 is SYDVKM. The CDR3 has 13 amino acids. The CDR3 DNA sequence: TGTGCCAGCAGTTTGCCGGGAGCGGCTGAAGCTTTCTTT. Protein sequence: CASSLPGAAEAFF.

As concerns this clonotype: A far larger clone differs by one base, so this is likely a read error. The chain employs TRBV10-3 and TRBJ2-1, with 8 bases lining up with TRBD2. This CDR3 region has 15 residues. Germline CDR1 and CDR2: ENHRY and SYGVKD. CDR3 amino acids: CASEALAGSYSEQFF. Written as DNA, the CDR3 is TGTGCCAGCGAGGCCTTAGCGGGGAGTTACAGTGAGCAGTTCTTC.

J is TRBJ2-1 and V is TRBV4-3, with D possibly matching TRBD2 (6 bases). V gave up 6 bases and J gave up 7 bases, with 16 bases separating them. Germline lookup yields CDR1 LGHNA and CDR2 YSLEER. The CDR3 length is 14 residues. CDR3 region: CASSKVLRENEQFF. The CDR3 DNA is TGCGCCAGCAGTAAAGTTTTACGGGAGAATGAGCAGTTCTTC.

This clonotype was seen at least ten times. V gene TRBV20-1 combines with J gene TRBJ2-5; TRBD2 aligns across 13 bases. With V trimmed by 6 bases and J by 5 bases, 9 bases remained unmatched. CDR1 and CDR2 from the germline V gene are DFQATT and SNEGSKA (reference sequence). The CDR3 has 15 residues. The CDR3 sequence: CSAQTSGRSQETQYF. Here the CDR3 DNA reads TGCAGTGCCCAGACTAGCGGGAGGAGTCAGGAGACCCAGTACTTC.

This clonotype was counted at least ten times. The chain combines TRBV19 with TRBJ2-2; D perhaps matches TRBD1 (5 bases). Trimming pared 7 bases from V and 4 bases from J, leaving 13 bases between. Germline V gene sequence: CDR1 LNHDA, CDR2 SQIVND (reference sequence). The CDR3 has 14 amino acids. CDR3 in DNA: TGTGCCAGTAACCCTGTGGGGCTCACCGGGGAGCTGTTTTTT. It translates to CASNPVGLTGELFF.

In this sample, this clonotype turned up many times. The chain combines TRBV30 with TRBJ2-3, with D hard to call. V was pared by 3 bases and J by 4 bases, with 8 bases between. Germline V gene data show CDR1 as GTSNPN and CDR2 as SVGIG (reference sequence). There are 12 residues in the CDR3. The CDR3: CAWRPGPDTQYF. The CDR3 DNA follows: TGTGCCTGGAGACCAGGCCCAGATACGCAGTATTTT.

This clonotype was seen at least ten times. V and J are TRBV6-1 and TRBJ1-5; TRBD1 might be the D (5 bases). The germline V gene encodes CDR1 MNHNS and CDR2 SASEGT. The CDR3 extends over 15 amino acids. The V end was cut by 0 bases, the J end by 4 bases, with 10 bases between. The CDR3 nucleotides read TGTGCCAGCAGTGAAGCGGGGGGTGAAAATCAGCCCCAGCATTTT. The encoded protein is CASSEAGGENQPQHF.

This clonotype was counted ten times or more. CDR3 nucleotides: TGTGCCAGCAGCTTGGATGGGGGAGATACGCAGTATTTT. It specifies CASSLDGGDTQYF. This chain links TRBV5-6 with TRBJ2-3; D tentatively reads TRBD1 or TRBD2 (5 bases each). The V and J ends lost 0 bases and 5 bases respectively, with 7 bases between them. Looked up from germline, CDR1 is SGHDT and CDR2 is YYEEEE. This CDR3 has 13 residues.

Comments on this clonotype: A much larger clone differs from this one at a single base, so this may be a read error. This chain joins TRBV6-4 and TRBJ2-7, with TRBD1 identical over 7 bases. This CDR3 is built from 16 residues. Germline lookup yields CDR1 MRHNA and CDR2 SNTAGT. The CDR3 spells CAGSEMGTGASYEQYF. Written as DNA, the CDR3 is TGTGCCGGCAGTGAAATGGGCACAGGGGCATCCTACGAGCAGTACTTC.

This sequence joins TRBV29-1 and TRBJ2-7; 7 positions match TRBD2. The CDR3 spans 13 residues. The trim removed 4 bases at V and 3 bases at J, leaving 6 bases unmatched. The germline gives CDR1 SQVTM, CDR2 ANQGSEA. The CDR3: CSVGGREDYEQYF. The CDR3, as DNA: TGCAGCGTTGGCGGGAGAGAAGACTACGAGCAGTACTTC.

This chain links TRBV12-3 or TRBV12-4 with TRBJ2-7; 13 bases agree with TRBD2. V gave up 3 bases and J gave up 6 bases; unmatched junction bases: 11. The CDR3 extends over 17 amino acids. As DNA, the CDR3 is TGTGCCAGCAGTTTTTCACTAGCGGGAGGGCCCTGGGGCGAGCAGTACTTC. Translation gives CASSFSLAGGPWGEQYF.